The 19 T cell receptor beta chains below were found in one sample sequenced in a study of human T cells and chemical hapten exposure. From the RACE reads, TCRdb called clonotypes with MiXCR, one entry per CDR3 protein. The sample records around 130,000 distinct CDR3 sequences, 12% being singletons. Sample time point: patch test 2, 6 weeks after DPC sensitization. Treatment reported: therapeutic diphenylcyclopropenone sensitization with weekly scalp DPC. The source was whole blood, collected in connection with sensitization to the hapten diphenylcyclopropenone (DPC). Receptors originate from a woman in her forties or fifties with alopecia areata. Some clones in this sample may be carry-over from other donors' samples.

The CDR3 DNA reads TGTGCCAGCAGCTTCGGAGATGACCGTACCTACGAGCAGTACTTC. Translation: CASSFGDDRTYEQYF. The gene calls are TRBV11-1 and TRBJ2-7; D gene unclear. V was pared by 3 bases and J by 2 bases, with 14 bases between. The CDR3 sequence is 15 residues long. Germline CDR1 is SGHAT and CDR2 is FQDESV (reference sequence). Based on the CDR3 plus reference TRBV11-1 and TRBJ2-7, the full variable domain is EAEVAQSPRYKITEKSQAVAFWCDPISGHATLYWYRQILGQGPELLVQFQDESVVDDSQLPKDRFSAERLKGVDSTLKIQPAELGDSAMYLCASSFGDDRTYEQYFGPGTRLTVT.

This clonotype was seen a handful of times. The V call is TRBV9, the J call TRBJ2-1; 14 nucleotides agree with TRBD2. Germline-derived CDR1 and CDR2 are SGDLS and YYNGEE. Trimming took 0 bases from V and 3 from J; bases not matched to a gene: 5. The CDR3 is made up of 18 amino acids. DNA for the CDR3: TGTGCCAGCAGCGTAGGGGGGACTAGCGGGAGTAACTACAATGAGCAGTTCTTC. Amino acid sequence: CASSVGGTSGSNYNEQFF.

This clonotype was observed a few times. CDR3 loop: CASSPSLAGGYNEQFF. The CDR3 DNA sequence: TGTGCCAGCAGCCCCTCCCTAGCGGGAGGCTACAATGAGCAGTTCTTC. The gene calls are TRBV9 and TRBJ2-1, with TRBD2 identical over 11 bases. CDR3 length equals 16 residues. J was trimmed by 3 bases and V by 4 bases; bases with no gene match: 6. Germline V gene data show CDR1 as SGDLS and CDR2 as YYNGEE.

This clonotype was detected only a few times. V gene TRBV21-1 combines with J gene TRBJ2-1; TRBD1 is taken as the D call from the table, unchecked against the DNA. TRBV21-1 is a recognized pseudogene. The CDR3 loop spans 14 amino acids. The CDR3 nucleotides are TGTGCCAGCAGCAAAGGGCGGGACCGCCATGAGCAGTTCTTC. Translating gives CASSKGRDRHEQFF.

This clonotype was seen more than once but under ten times. This chain links TRBV11-2 with TRBJ2-7, with 7 bases aligning to TRBD1. Germline V gene sequence: CDR1 SGHAT, CDR2 FQNNGV. The CDR3 is 14 residues long. Trimming took 3 bases from V and 2 from J; bases not matched to a gene: 4. DNA of the CDR3: TGTGCCAGCAGCTTTGGACAGGCTACCTACGAGCAGTACTTC. It is translated as CASSFGQATYEQYF.

The chain joins TRBV9 to TRBJ1-2; weak D call: TRBD1 (6 bases). Germline V gene lookup returns CDR1 SGDLS and CDR2 YYNGEE. Trimming pared 4 bases from V and 4 bases from J, leaving 14 bases between. The CDR3 length is 14 residues. CDR3 coding DNA: TGTGCCAGCAGCTCCTCAGACAGGTTCTATGGCTACACCTTC. It translates to CASSSSDRFYGYTF.

This clonotype was counted many times. The chain recombines TRBV5-1 with TRBJ1-1, with D perhaps matching TRBD1 (6 bases). The CDR3 runs 14 residues. The V gene lost 2 bases and the J gene lost 4 bases, with 12 bases spanning the gap. The V gene's germline CDR1 is SGHRS and CDR2 YFSETQ. This CDR3 is CASSLNREATEAFF. Here the CDR3 DNA reads TGCGCCAGCAGCTTAAACAGGGAGGCCACTGAAGCTTTCTTT.

The chain combines TRBV4-2 with TRBJ1-4; 10 bases match TRBD1. The CDR3 contains 14 residues. Germline V lookup: CDR1 LGHNA, CDR2 YNFKEQ. Unmatched junction bases numbered 2, after V lost 3 bases and J lost 7 bases. CDR3 amino acids: CASSQGQGIEKLFF. The CDR3 nucleotides read TGTGCCAGCAGCCAGGGACAGGGGATTGAAAAACTGTTTTTT.

This clonotype has only a few counts. The V and J genes are TRBV6-1 and TRBJ1-5; maybe TRBD1 (5 bases). Deletions cut 2 bases from V and 1 base from J, with 9 bases between. CDR1 and CDR2 (germline): MNHNS, SASEGT. The CDR3 is 15 amino acids. CDR3 sequence: CASSEFGGSNQPQHF. The CDR3 DNA follows: TGTGCCAGCAGTGAATTTGGGGGAAGCAATCAGCCCCAGCATTTT.

This chain joins TRBV29-1 and TRBJ2-5, with 8 bases that match TRBD1. Trimming removed 6 bases from V and 9 bases from J; junction bases left unmatched: 18. This CDR3 spans 15 amino acids. The germline gives CDR1 SQVTM, CDR2 ANQGSEA. The CDR3: CSVRGDRFRQGAQYF. Here the CDR3 DNA reads TGCAGCGTGAGAGGGGACAGGTTTCGCCAAGGGGCCCAGTACTTC. The full variable domain, completed using reference TRBV29-1 and TRBJ2-5, is SAVISQKPSRDICQRGTSLTIQCQVDSQVTMMFWYRQQPGQSLTLIATANQGSEATYESGFVIDKFPISRPNLTFSTLTVSNMSPEDSSIYLCSVRGDRFRQGAQYFGPGTRLLVL.

This clonotype was seen a handful of times. The CDR3 loop is CASSLKSGAAGYTF. CDR3 DNA sequence: TGTGCCAGCAGCTTAAAAAGTGGCGCGGCAGGCTACACCTTC. The chain carries TRBV11-1 and TRBJ1-2; no firm D call. Trimming stripped 2 bases from V and 8 bases from J, with 15 bases between. CDR3 length: 14 amino acids. Germline V gives CDR1 SGHAT, CDR2 FQDESV (reference sequence).

The rearrangement uses TRBV14 and TRBJ2-5; TRBD1 aligns across 7 bases. Germline CDR1 reads SGHDN; CDR2 reads FVKESK. After removal of 5 bases from V and 6 bases from J, the junction contained 3 bases not matched to a gene. The CDR3 is made up of 12 amino acids. Here the CDR3 reads CASSWDRKTQYF. CDR3 DNA sequence: TGTGCCAGCAGCTGGGACAGAAAGACCCAGTACTTC.

The chain is built from TRBV7-2 and TRBJ2-3, with TRBD2 matching over 9 bases. Germline assignment: CDR1 SGHTA and CDR2 FQGNSA. The CDR3 has 17 amino acids. Germline trimming cut 4 bases from V and 4 bases from J; bases unmatched to any gene: 12. In nucleotides, the CDR3 is TGTGCCAGCAGCTATACCCTCGGCGGCGGGAGGGCAGATACGCAGTATTTT. Its translation: CASSYTLGGGRADTQYF.

This clonotype has at least ten counts. This sequence joins TRBV5-1 and TRBJ2-7; D gene unclear. Per the germline V gene, CDR1 is SGHRS and CDR2 is YFSETQ. The V end lost 0 bases, the J end lost 3 bases, and 10 bases lay between the germline ends. The CDR3 is 14 amino acids. The chain's CDR3 is CASSLDTLLYEQYF. In DNA, the CDR3 is TGCGCCAGCAGCTTGGACACCCTACTCTACGAGCAGTACTTC. The full variable domain, with the rest looked up from reference TRBV5-1 and TRBJ2-7, is KAGVTQTPRYLIKTRGQQVTLSCSPISGHRSVSWYQQTPGQGLQFLFEYFSETQRNKGNFPGRFSGRQFSNSRSEMNVSTLELGDSALYLCASSLDTLLYEQYFGPGTRLTVT.

This clonotype has just a few counts. The chain recombines TRBV20-1 with TRBJ1-5, with D unclear. This CDR3 spans 14 amino acids. Per germline, CDR1 DFQATT and CDR2 SNEGSKA (reference sequence). V was shortened by 5 bases and J by 5 bases, with 16 bases between the two germline ends. CDR3 sequence: CSAPPGHSYQPQHF. In DNA, the CDR3 is TGCAGTGCTCCCCCCGGCCATTCTTATCAGCCCCAGCATTTT.

This clonotype was detected ten times or more. This sequence joins TRBV2 and TRBJ2-7, with 7 bases fitting TRBD1. Germline V CDR1 and CDR2: SNHLY, FYNNEI. J was trimmed by 5 bases and V by 6 bases; bases with no gene match: 10. The CDR3 runs 14 residues. CDR3 amino acids: CASRKEQGSHEQYF. The CDR3 region has the DNA TGTGCCAGCAGGAAGGAACAGGGGTCCCACGAGCAGTACTTC.

The sample holds a few counts of this clonotype. The V call is TRBV7-9, the J call TRBJ2-5; D remains ambiguous. The CDR3 sequence is 12 residues long. The V end lost 8 bases, the J end lost 5 bases, and 12 bases lay between the germline ends. Germline V gives CDR1 SEHNR, CDR2 FQNEAQ (reference sequence). CDR3 bases: TGTGCCAGCCATTCGGTGCGCGAGACCCAGTACTTC. Residues: CASHSVRETQYF.

In this sample, this clonotype turned up a few times. This chain connects TRBV7-3 to TRBJ2-1, with 11 bases lining up with TRBD2. There are 16 residues in the CDR3. Trimming removed 5 bases from V and 6 bases from J; junction bases left unmatched: 9. Per germline, CDR1 SGHTA and CDR2 FQGTGA. The CDR3 spells CASSLRLAGLSNEQFF. The CDR3, as DNA: TGTGCCAGCAGCCTCAGACTAGCGGGACTTAGCAATGAGCAGTTCTTC.

This clonotype was seen ten or more times. The chain carries TRBV29-1 and TRBJ1-2, with D hard to call. The CDR3 loop spans 13 amino acids. Germline V gene sequence: CDR1 SQVTM, CDR2 ANQGSEA. Trimming took 3 bases from V and 7 from J, leaving 15 bases between them. The chain's CDR3 is CSVEGRSKVGYTF. The CDR3 bases are TGCAGCGTTGAGGGCCGGTCGAAGGTTGGCTACACCTTC.